The entry that follows covers one T cell receptor beta chain sequence. Antigen: not known. The data originate from a study of blood T cells in healthy people across ages. General study findings and limits: PBMCs left unsorted prevented a conclusive naive versus antigen-experienced comparison. Diversity of TCR beta per million T cells declined in a roughly linear way with age.

Aged roughly 6 to 100, donors were systemically healthy Caucasians from Russia. Around 10 milliliters of peripheral blood were drawn from each donor. Then a second PCR, running about 6 to 11 cycles, was carried out with a sample-barcoded 5' primer and a J-beta primer mix. TCRdb passed the 5' RACE reads through MiXCR, listing each CDR3 protein once. The data show fewer than 800,000 distinct CDR3 sequences, 20% to 25% seen once. Sequenced sample: blood. The clonotype was recovered from a man aged 65 to 79 in good health.

The CDR3 DNA sequence: TGCGCCAGCAGCCAAGATTTAGGAGTGAGCTCCTACAATGAGCAGTTCTTC. This encodes CASSQDLGVSSYNEQFF. The chain recombines TRBV4-3 with TRBJ2-1; no definite D call. Per the germline V gene, CDR1 is LGHNA and CDR2 is YSLEER. CDR3 length: 17 residues. Trimming cost V 0 bases and J 0 bases, with 12 bases left between them.